This T cell receptor (beta chain) comes out of a study of cytomegalovirus exposure and HLA in healthy donors. Study-wide points: In vitro experiments confirmed that three CMV-associated chains were specific for CMV antigens. Several V segments, TRBV6-2 and TRBV6-3 among them, could not be told apart and were dropped.

This clone was detected once. Its antigen remains unknown. Healthy bone marrow donors made up the donor group. This CDR3 comprises 14 residues. The V end was cut by 4 bases, the J end by 7 bases, with 12 bases between. Germline CDR1 and CDR2: SGHRS and YFSETQ. It was with 60 Vbeta and 13 Jbeta primers that the PCR ran. TCRdb's table, derived via immunoSEQ multiplex PCR, lists solely in-frame clones and lacks some. Among about 110,000 clones listed, 65% to 80% were seen once. The chain uses TRBV5-1 and TRBJ1-6, with a tentative D call TRBD1 (6 bases). This TCR was sampled from a man aged 55 to 70 in good health and CMV-seronegative. Sequenced: PBMCs. CDR3 loop: CASSASGDNSPLHF. In DNA, the CDR3 is TGCGCCAGCAGCGCTTCAGGGGACAATTCACCCCTCCACTTT.